This T cell receptor (beta chain) was observed in a study of T cells in Graves' hyperthyroidism and ophthalmopathy. General study results and limits: Researchers found most expanded thyroid clonotypes above 0.001 in blood as well.

Using RNA transcripts as the source, TCR beta CDR3 regions were amplified. In the first-round RT-PCR of the TCR CDR3, the HTBI primer set was used. TCRdb independently ran MiXCR on the multiplex PCR reads; one entry per CDR3 protein. The sample consists of some 580,000 distinct CDR3 sequences, roughly a sixth of them appearing once. Ophthalmopathy cases scored 3 or more on the Clinical Activity Score and 4 or more on NOSPECS grade, with duration below 3 months. Using about 10 ml of fresh peripheral blood, PBMCs were prepared. This clonotype showed up many times. Its antigen is unknown. The length of the CDR3 is 15 residues. The V end was cut by 4 bases, the J end by 3 bases, with 16 bases between. CDR1 and CDR2 (germline): DFQATT, SNEGSKA (reference sequence).

The chain couples TRBV20-1 to TRBJ1-3; the D gene is possibly TRBD1 (6 bases). Sequencing was performed on blood. This sequence was found in a middle-aged woman with Graves' ophthalmopathy. The CDR3 region has the DNA TGCAGTGCTATCCCTTTACAGGGTGATGGAAACACCATATATTTT. It codes for CSAIPLQGDGNTIYF.